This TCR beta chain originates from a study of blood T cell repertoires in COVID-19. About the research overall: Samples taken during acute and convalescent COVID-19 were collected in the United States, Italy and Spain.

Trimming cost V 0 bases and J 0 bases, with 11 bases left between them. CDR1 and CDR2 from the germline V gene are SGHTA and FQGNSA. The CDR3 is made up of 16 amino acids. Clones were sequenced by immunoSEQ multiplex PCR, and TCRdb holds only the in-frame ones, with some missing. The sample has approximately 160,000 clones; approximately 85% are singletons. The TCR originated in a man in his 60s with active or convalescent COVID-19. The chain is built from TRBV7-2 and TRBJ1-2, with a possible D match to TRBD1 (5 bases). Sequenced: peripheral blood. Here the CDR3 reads CASSLAGGKSNYGYTF. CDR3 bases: TGTGCCAGCAGCTTAGCGGGGGGGAAGTCTAACTATGGCTACACCTTC.